This is a list of T cell receptor beta chains from one sample in a study of T-cell memory formation after mild COVID-19. TCRdb reprocessed the 5' RACE reads via MiXCR and lists one record per CDR3 protein. This table holds fewer than 250,000 distinct CDR3 sequences, more than 25% found once. Sequencing was carried out using PBMCs or a T cell subset sorted from them (not recorded which). The receptors here all came from an adult woman who had mild COVID-19 (a few samples of this study predate the infection). Cell type and time point are not known. Each CDR3 is given with its conserved first and last residue. D genes are given only for firm matches. Part of the rows lack a size; the others show once, few, many or a class for expanded clones.

cdr3_aa: CASSQDRDYGGLSTEAFF
cdr3_nt: TGCGCCAGCAGCCAAGATCGGGATTACGGGGGGCTGAGCACTGAAGCTTTCTTT
j_call: TRBJ1-1
clone_size: NA
d_call: NA
v_call: TRBV4-3

cdr3_aa: CASSWDRGFDTQYF
cdr3_nt: TGTGCCAGCAGCTGGGACAGGGGTTTTGATACGCAGTATTTT
j_call: TRBJ2-3
clone_size: NA
d_call: TRBD1
v_call: TRBV5-6

cdr3_aa: CSASHDNEKLFF
cdr3_nt: TGCAGTGCTTCCCATGATAATGAAAAACTGTTTTTT
j_call: TRBJ1-4
clone_size: NA
d_call: NA
v_call: TRBV20-1

cdr3_aa: CASGLGPMNTGELFF
cdr3_nt: TGTGCTAGTGGTTTGGGACCCATGAACACCGGGGAGCTGTTTTTT
j_call: TRBJ2-2
clone_size: few
d_call: NA
v_call: TRBV12-5

cdr3_aa: CASQGSWASNTGELFF
cdr3_nt: TGCGCCAGTCAGGGGAGTTGGGCCTCGAACACCGGGGAGCTGTTTTTT
j_call: TRBJ2-2
clone_size: NA
d_call: NA
v_call: TRBV4-1

cdr3_aa: CASGSGQETQYF
cdr3_nt: TGTGCCAGCGGAAGTGGCCAAGAGACCCAGTACTTC
j_call: TRBJ2-5
clone_size: NA
d_call: NA
v_call: TRBV9

cdr3_aa: CASSIHRGRNRAGELFF
cdr3_nt: TGTGCCAGCAGCATCCATCGTGGACGAAACAGGGCCGGGGAGCTGTTTTTT
j_call: TRBJ2-2
clone_size: NA
d_call: NA
v_call: TRBV14

cdr3_aa: CASSSFAVQETQYF
cdr3_nt: TGTGCCAGCAGTTCCTTTGCGGTCCAAGAGACCCAGTACTTC
j_call: TRBJ2-5
clone_size: NA
d_call: NA
v_call: TRBV12-3/TRBV12-4

cdr3_aa: CASSEDRSYEQYF
cdr3_nt: TGTGCCAGCAGCGAGGACAGGAGTTACGAGCAGTACTTC
j_call: TRBJ2-7
clone_size: few
d_call: TRBD1
v_call: TRBV5-5

cdr3_aa: CASRGTGVYNEQFF
cdr3_nt: TGCGCCAGCAGGGGGACAGGGGTCTACAATGAGCAGTTCTTC
j_call: TRBJ2-1
clone_size: NA
d_call: TRBD1
v_call: TRBV5-1

cdr3_aa: CATSDPGAGSYEQYF
cdr3_nt: TGTGCCACCAGTGACCCGGGGGCGGGATCCTACGAGCAGTACTTC
j_call: TRBJ2-7
clone_size: few
d_call: NA
v_call: TRBV24-1

cdr3_aa: CASSLGGASRHYEQYF
cdr3_nt: TGTGCCAGCAGCTTAGGTGGGGCTAGCCGTCATTACGAGCAGTACTTC
j_call: TRBJ2-7
clone_size: few
d_call: NA
v_call: TRBV7-9

cdr3_aa: CASSLGTGVQPQHF
cdr3_nt: TGTGCCAGCAGTTTAGGGACAGGGGTCCAGCCCCAGCATTTT
j_call: TRBJ1-5
clone_size: few
d_call: TRBD1
v_call: TRBV12-3/TRBV12-4

cdr3_aa: CASSFGVGNNEQFF
cdr3_nt: TGTGCCAGCAGTTTTGGGGTCGGGAACAATGAGCAGTTCTTC
j_call: TRBJ2-1
clone_size: NA
d_call: NA
v_call: TRBV12-3/TRBV12-4

cdr3_aa: CASSQLGIRDRSYEQYF
cdr3_nt: TGCGCCAGCAGCCAACTCGGAATCCGGGACAGGTCCTACGAGCAGTACTTC
j_call: TRBJ2-7
clone_size: many
d_call: TRBD1
v_call: TRBV4-1

cdr3_aa: CASSYQAGLLIETQYF
cdr3_nt: TGTGCCAGCAGTTACCAGGCGGGACTTCTTATAGAGACCCAGTACTTC
j_call: TRBJ2-5
clone_size: few
d_call: NA
v_call: TRBV6-2/TRBV6-3

cdr3_aa: CSARVGTTTEAFF
cdr3_nt: TGCAGTGCTAGAGTTGGGACAACCACTGAAGCTTTCTTT
j_call: TRBJ1-1
clone_size: NA
d_call: NA
v_call: TRBV20-1

cdr3_aa: CATSLLAGGPNEQFF
cdr3_nt: TGTGCCACCAGCCTACTAGCGGGAGGGCCAAATGAGCAGTTCTTC
j_call: TRBJ2-1
clone_size: few
d_call: TRBD2
v_call: TRBV24-1

cdr3_aa: CASSHHLTSGNTIYF
cdr3_nt: TGCGCCAGCAGCCATCATCTCACCTCTGGAAACACCATATATTTT
j_call: TRBJ1-3
clone_size: few
d_call: NA
v_call: TRBV4-1

cdr3_aa: CASSPQGGLYEQYF
cdr3_nt: TGCGCCAGCAGCCCCCAAGGGGGGCTCTACGAGCAGTACTTC
j_call: TRBJ2-7
clone_size: NA
d_call: NA
v_call: TRBV5-1

cdr3_aa: CASSPPHLLDRDAYEQYF
cdr3_nt: TGTGCCAGCAGCCCCCCTCATTTGCTGGACAGGGACGCCTACGAGCAGTACTTC
j_call: TRBJ2-7
clone_size: NA
d_call: NA
v_call: TRBV21-1

cdr3_aa: CASSTVYEQYF
cdr3_nt: TGTGCCAGCAGCACAGTCTACGAGCAGTACTTC
j_call: TRBJ2-7
clone_size: NA
d_call: NA
v_call: TRBV2

cdr3_aa: CASSQGGQGAYNEQFF
cdr3_nt: TGCGCCAGCAGCCAAGGGGGACAGGGGGCCTACAATGAGCAGTTCTTC
j_call: TRBJ2-1
clone_size: NA
d_call: TRBD1
v_call: TRBV4-1

cdr3_aa: CSVEGQSGPRGYTF
cdr3_nt: TGCAGCGTAGAGGGACAATCGGGGCCACGGGGCTACACCTTC
j_call: TRBJ1-2
clone_size: NA
d_call: NA
v_call: TRBV29-1

cdr3_aa: CSVEVTGGYEQYF
cdr3_nt: TGCAGCGTTGAAGTGACAGGGGGCTACGAGCAGTACTTC
j_call: TRBJ2-7
clone_size: NA
d_call: TRBD1
v_call: TRBV29-1

cdr3_aa: CATSEAGSYQETQYF
cdr3_nt: TGTGCCACCAGTGAGGCCGGTAGCTACCAAGAGACCCAGTACTTC
j_call: TRBJ2-5
clone_size: few
d_call: NA
v_call: TRBV24-1

cdr3_aa: CASSEQGSTISTFF
cdr3_nt: TGTGCCAGCAGTGAACAGGGCAGTACCATTTCAACTTTCTTT
j_call: TRBJ1-1
clone_size: NA
d_call: NA
v_call: TRBV2

cdr3_aa: CASSELEGNNEQFF
cdr3_nt: TGTGCCAGCAGTGAATTAGAGGGGAACAATGAGCAGTTCTTC
j_call: TRBJ2-1
clone_size: few
d_call: NA
v_call: TRBV25-1

cdr3_aa: CSAVSETQYF
cdr3_nt: TGCAGCGCCGTATCCGAGACCCAGTACTTC
j_call: TRBJ2-5
clone_size: NA
d_call: NA
v_call: TRBV29-1

cdr3_aa: CASSVGMTSGNYEQYF
cdr3_nt: TGTGCCAGCAGCGTAGGTATGACTAGCGGGAACTACGAGCAGTACTTC
j_call: TRBJ2-7
clone_size: few
d_call: TRBD2
v_call: TRBV9

cdr3_aa: CSVEGVSGVSGNTIYF
cdr3_nt: TGCAGCGTTGAAGGGGTATCAGGGGTCTCTGGAAACACCATATATTTT
j_call: TRBJ1-3
clone_size: NA
d_call: NA
v_call: TRBV29-1

cdr3_aa: CASSLVREEQYF
cdr3_nt: TGTGCCAGCAGCTTAGTACGGGAGGAACAGTATTTT
j_call: TRBJ2-3
clone_size: few
d_call: TRBD2
v_call: TRBV7-2

cdr3_aa: CASSFAGFYEQYF
cdr3_nt: TGTGCCAGCAGCTTTGCGGGATTCTACGAGCAGTACTTC
j_call: TRBJ2-7
clone_size: few
d_call: NA
v_call: TRBV5-6

cdr3_aa: CASSLALGGIGYGYTF
cdr3_nt: TGTGCCAGCAGCTTAGCGTTAGGGGGCATAGGCTATGGCTACACCTTC
j_call: TRBJ1-2
clone_size: NA
d_call: TRBD1
v_call: TRBV7-2

cdr3_aa: CASSQGGGSGTNVLTF
cdr3_nt: TGCGCCAGCAGCCAAGGCGGGGGCTCTGGGACCAACGTCCTGACTTTC
j_call: TRBJ2-6
clone_size: few
d_call: NA
v_call: TRBV4-3

cdr3_aa: CALGGGGEKLFF
cdr3_nt: TGTGCCCTCGGGGGCGGTGGGGAAAAACTGTTTTTT
j_call: TRBJ1-4
clone_size: NA
d_call: NA
v_call: TRBV7-9

cdr3_aa: CASSSDRTSGGDNEQFF
cdr3_nt: TGTGCCAGCAGCTCGGATCGGACTAGCGGGGGGGACAATGAGCAGTTCTTC
j_call: TRBJ2-1
clone_size: NA
d_call: TRBD2
v_call: TRBV7-9

cdr3_aa: CASSFAAQDRFQETQYF
cdr3_nt: TGCGCCAGCAGCTTCGCAGCGCAGGACCGCTTCCAAGAGACCCAGTACTTC
j_call: TRBJ2-5
clone_size: NA
d_call: NA
v_call: TRBV5-1

cdr3_aa: CASSSEGTGYGYTF
cdr3_nt: TGCGCCAGCAGCTCGGAGGGGACAGGGTATGGCTACACCTTC
j_call: TRBJ1-2
clone_size: many
d_call: TRBD1
v_call: TRBV5-1

cdr3_aa: CASGRRSYEQYF
cdr3_nt: TGTGCCAGCGGGAGGCGCTCCTACGAGCAGTACTTC
j_call: TRBJ2-7
clone_size: NA
d_call: NA
v_call: TRBV6-2/TRBV6-3

cdr3_aa: CASSIRRTGENTGELFF
cdr3_nt: TGTGCCAGCAGTATAAGAAGGACAGGGGAGAACACCGGGGAGCTGTTTTTT
j_call: TRBJ2-2
clone_size: few
d_call: TRBD1
v_call: TRBV12-3/TRBV12-4

cdr3_aa: CSADSTDTQYF
cdr3_nt: TGCAGCGCCGACAGCACAGATACGCAGTATTTT
j_call: TRBJ2-3
clone_size: NA
d_call: NA
v_call: TRBV29-1

cdr3_aa: CATATGGGGPSTDTQYF
cdr3_nt: TGTGCCACCGCCACAGGGGGCGGGGGGCCCTCCACAGATACGCAGTATTTT
j_call: TRBJ2-3
clone_size: NA
d_call: NA
v_call: TRBV24-1

cdr3_aa: CSASKGLDYGYTF
cdr3_nt: TGCAGTGCCAGCAAGGGGTTGGACTATGGCTACACCTTC
j_call: TRBJ1-2
clone_size: NA
d_call: NA
v_call: TRBV20-1

cdr3_aa: CASSQDGQVRTGELFF
cdr3_nt: TGCGCCAGCAGCCAAGATGGGCAAGTCCGTACCGGGGAGCTGTTTTTT
j_call: TRBJ2-2
clone_size: few
d_call: NA
v_call: TRBV4-1

cdr3_aa: CASSEREAEPQHF
cdr3_nt: TGTGCCAGCAGTGAGCGGGAGGCAGAGCCCCAGCATTTT
j_call: TRBJ1-5
clone_size: few
d_call: NA
v_call: TRBV6-1

cdr3_aa: CASSVALDPLNEQYF
cdr3_nt: TGTGCCAGCAGCGTAGCTCTGGATCCCCTAAACGAGCAGTACTTC
j_call: TRBJ2-7
clone_size: NA
d_call: NA
v_call: TRBV9

cdr3_aa: CSGDRGGETQYF
cdr3_nt: TGCAGTGGCGACAGGGGGGGAGAGACCCAGTACTTC
j_call: TRBJ2-5
clone_size: few
d_call: TRBD1
v_call: TRBV20-1

cdr3_aa: CASSFGQNNSPLHF
cdr3_nt: TGTGCCAGCAGTTTTGGGCAGAATAATTCACCCCTCCACTTT
j_call: TRBJ1-6
clone_size: once
d_call: NA
v_call: TRBV12-3/TRBV12-4

cdr3_aa: CASSVVERGLRNEQYF
cdr3_nt: TGTGCCAGCAGCGTAGTAGAGAGGGGGCTGAGAAACGAGCAGTACTTC
j_call: TRBJ2-7
clone_size: few
d_call: TRBD1
v_call: TRBV9

cdr3_aa: CASSRTGQGGVEQYF
cdr3_nt: TGTGCCAGCAGCCGCACGGGACAGGGTGGGGTCGAGCAGTACTTC
j_call: TRBJ2-7
clone_size: few
d_call: TRBD1
v_call: TRBV12-3/TRBV12-4

cdr3_aa: CSAAFFASAGNYGYTF
cdr3_nt: TGCAGTGCAGCGTTTTTTGCTTCGGCGGGGAACTATGGCTACACCTTC
j_call: TRBJ1-2
clone_size: NA
d_call: NA
v_call: TRBV29-1